This is a list of T cell receptor beta chains from one sample in a study of shared clonotypes between healthy human individuals. Using immunoSEQ multiplex PCR, the repertoire was profiled, and TCRdb retains in-frame clones only, with some absent. The table shows about 2 million clones, with 90% to 95% occurring only once. Sequencing was performed on naive CD4+ T cells sorted from blood. The receptor source for this set is a man aged 18 to 29 in good health. Both conserved end residues are part of each CDR3. The D gene is left open where the match is weak. Expanded clones are given a class, and other clones once, few, many or no size at all.

>TRBJ2-5|TRBV11-3|.|TRBD1
TGTGCCAGCAGCTCCGAAACCGGGACAGGGGCTTCGGGGACCCAGTACTTC
CASSSETGTGASGTQYF
>TRBJ2-3|TRBV29-1|.|TRBD2
TGCAGCGTTGGTTCGAGCGGGGGGGCCACAGATACGCAGTATTTT
CSVGSSGGATDTQYF
>TRBJ2-7|TRBV5-6|.|.
TGTGCCAGCAGCCCAAGCAGGGGGGGTGTCTACGAGCAGTACTTC
CASSPSRGGVYEQYF
>TRBJ2-7|TRBV28|.|.
TGTGCCAGCAGTTTAGGGACAAGCTCCTACGAGCAGTACTTC
CASSLGTSSYEQYF
>TRBJ2-7|TRBV11-2|.|.
TGTGCCAGCAGCTTCTCTTGGGGCGAGCAGTACTTC
CASSFSWGEQYF
>TRBJ1-2|TRBV10-3|.|.
TGTGCCATCAGTGCCGGTAGGGACTATGGCTACACCTTC
CAISAGRDYGYTF
>TRBJ1-6|TRBV30|.|TRBD1
TGTGCCTGGAGTATAGTTAAACCCGGGACAGGGGCTTCACCCCTCCACTTT
CAWSIVKPGTGASPLHF
>TRBJ1-2|TRBV5-1|once|.
TGCGCCAGCACCCCCGAGGGAGGTAGGGATGGCTACACCTTC
CASTPEGGRDGYTF
>TRBJ1-1|TRBV11-3|.|.
TGTGCCAGCAGCTTAGATGGGGCGGGGACCACTGAAGCTTTCTTT
CASSLDGAGTTEAFF
>TRBJ1-5|TRBV30|.|TRBD1
TGTGCCTGGAGTCAGGGTGCAGGGGGCATCCCCCAGCATTTT
CAWSQGAGGIPQHF
>TRBJ2-1|TRBV5-1|.|.
TGCGCCAGCAGCTTCCGCGGGATCAACAATGAGCAGTTCTTC
CASSFRGINNEQFF
>TRBJ1-2|TRBV27|.|.
TGTGCCAGCAGCTTCCGGGACCAGAGAGGCTACACCTTC
CASSFRDQRGYTF
>TRBJ2-7|TRBV2|.|TRBD1
TGTGCCAGCAGCCAGGGGACAGATTACGAGCAGTACTTC
CASSQGTDYEQYF
>TRBJ2-1|TRBV7-2|.|TRBD2
TGTGCCAGCAGCTTAGTAGCGGGAGGGGTTATTACGAATGAGCAGTTCTTC
CASSLVAGGVITNEQFF
>TRBJ2-5|TRBV7-7|.|.
TGTGCTAGCAGCCCCGGGAGTCAAGAGACCCAGTACTTC
CASSPGSQETQYF
>TRBJ1-5|TRBV6-1|.|.
TGTGCCAGCAGTGGTTGGTCAGGCGGCAATCAGCCCCAGCATTTT
CASSGWSGGNQPQHF
>TRBJ1-5|TRBV18|.|TRBD1
TGTGCCAGCTCACCAAGCCGGGACAGGGGAAGTCAGCCCCAGCATTTT
CASSPSRDRGSQPQHF
>TRBJ2-7|TRBV6-1|.|TRBD2
TGTGCCAGCAGCCGGAGCGGGACTAGGGAATACGAGCAGTACTTC
CASSRSGTREYEQYF
>TRBJ1-5|TRBV28|once|.
TGTGCCAGCAGTTTATGGACATGGGGGTATCAGCCCCAGCATTTT
CASSLWTWGYQPQHF
>TRBJ2-1|TRBV11-2|.|TRBD2
TGTGCCAGCAGCTTAGGTCTAGCGGAGAGGGTTCAGTTCTTC
CASSLGLAERVQFF
>TRBJ2-2|TRBV15|.|TRBD2
TGTGCCACCAGCACCGGAGTCGCTAGCGGGAGAGTCGGGGAGCTGTTTTTT
CATSTGVASGRVGELFF
>TRBJ1-5|TRBV5-1|.|.
TGCGCCAGCAGCTTGGCTAGCAATCAGCCCCAGCATTTT
CASSLASNQPQHF
>TRBJ2-7|TRBV10-3|.|TRBD2
TGTGCCATCAGTGAGAGGGGACTAGCGGGAGACGAGCAGTACTTC
CAISERGLAGDEQYF
>TRBJ1-5|TRBV19|.|.
TGTGCCAGTAGTATAGAAACAGGGTACAATCAGCCCCAGCATTTT
CASSIETGYNQPQHF
>TRBJ1-3|TRBV7-2|.|TRBD1
TGTGCCAGCAGCTTAGGGGGACAGAGAGGAAACACCATATATTTT
CASSLGGQRGNTIYF
>TRBJ2-3|TRBV11-2|.|TRBD1
TGTGCCAGCAGCTCTGCAGGGAGACAGGGGTTCACAGATACGCAGTATTTT
CASSSAGRQGFTDTQYF
>TRBJ1-1|TRBV20-1|.|.
TGCAGTGTCTTGGCGGACACTGAAGCTTTCTTT
CSVLADTEAFF
>TRBJ1-6|TRBV19|.|TRBD1
TGTGCCAGTAGAGAGGGGGCTGCTTCACCCCTCCACTTT
CASREGAASPLHF
>TRBJ2-1|TRBV7-2|.|TRBD1
TGTGCCAGCAGCCAATATCCTCAACAGGGGGTCAATGAGCAGTTCTTC
CASSQYPQQGVNEQFF
>TRBJ2-7|TRBV10-3|.|TRBD2
TGTGCCATCAGTGGTAGCGGGTACGAGCAGTACTTC
CAISGSGYEQYF
>TRBJ1-5|TRBV6-5|.|.
TGTGCCAGCAGCCAGACTGGCCCATTGCAGCCCCAGCATTTT
CASSQTGPLQPQHF
>TRBJ1-2|TRBV28|.|.
TGTGCCAGCAGTTTAGTACAGGGCTATGGCTACACCTTC
CASSLVQGYGYTF
>TRBJ2-1|TRBV10-3|.|TRBD2
TGTGCCATCAGCCGGACTAGCGGGAACAATGAGCAGTTCTTC
CAISRTSGNNEQFF
>TRBJ2-2|TRBV5-1|.|.
TGCGCCAGCAGCTTGGAGACTGTCGGGGAGCTGTTTTTT
CASSLETVGELFF
>TRBJ2-2|TRBV10-1|.|.
TGCGCCAGCAGTGAGTCCCGGGTTCCCGGGGAGCTGTTTTTT
CASSESRVPGELFF
>TRBJ2-3|TRBV7-9|.|TRBD2
TGTGCCAGCACCCTCCGGGGGGGGAGTGATACGCAGTATTTT
CASTLRGGSDTQYF
>TRBJ1-2|TRBV7-3|.|.
TGTGCCAGCAGCTCCGGACAGATCCGAGGCTATGGCTACACCTTC
CASSSGQIRGYGYTF
>TRBJ1-2|TRBV15|.|.
TGTGCCACCAGCATGACAAAGAGTCTTGGCTACACCTTC
CATSMTKSLGYTF
>TRBJ1-2|TRBV2|once|.
TGTGCCAGCAGTGAAGCGCGGGCAGGGCGAGGCTACACCTTC
CASSEARAGRGYTF